This paragraph reports one TCR beta chain. The antigen is undetermined. The sample is drawn from a study of a mutant IDH1 vaccine in newly diagnosed glioma. Method: immunoSEQ multiplex PCR; TCRdb's copy keeps in-frame clones and lacks some. The data contain roughly 57,000 clones, approximately 90% of them singletons. This sample's time point: week 11, during vaccination. Each dose of the vaccine consisted of 300 ug of mutant IDH1 20-mer peptide, with topical imiquimod. Germline CDR1 reads MGHRA; CDR2 reads YSYEKL. The J segment lost 9 bases and the V segment lost 3 bases, leaving 9 bases of the junction unmatched. This CDR3 contains 16 residues.

The V and J genes are TRBV4-1 and TRBJ2-2, with TRBD1 matching over 11 bases. Sequencing was performed on PBMCs, taken from a glioma patient whose treatment included an IDH1 peptide vaccine. The sequence was obtained from a middle-aged man with glioma. The CDR3: CASSQRTGGAFWELFF. The DNA for the CDR3 is TGCGCCAGCAGCCAGAGGACAGGGGGCGCTTTCTGGGAGCTGTTTTTT.